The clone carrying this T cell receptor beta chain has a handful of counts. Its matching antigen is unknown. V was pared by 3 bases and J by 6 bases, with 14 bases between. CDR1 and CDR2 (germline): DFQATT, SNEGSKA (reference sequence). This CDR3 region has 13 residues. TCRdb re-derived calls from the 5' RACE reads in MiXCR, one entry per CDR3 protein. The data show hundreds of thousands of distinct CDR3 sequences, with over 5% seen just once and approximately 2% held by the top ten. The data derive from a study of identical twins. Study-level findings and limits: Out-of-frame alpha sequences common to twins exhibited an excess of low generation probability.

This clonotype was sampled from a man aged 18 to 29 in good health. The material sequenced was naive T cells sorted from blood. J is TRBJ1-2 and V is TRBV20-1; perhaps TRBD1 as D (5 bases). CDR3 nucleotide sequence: TGCAGTGCTAGCCCCACAGGAATACATGGCTACACCTTC. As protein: CSASPTGIHGYTF.